Given below is one T cell receptor beta chain in context. The sample belongs to a study of blood T cell repertoires in COVID-19. Across the study: Acute-phase and convalescent COVID-19 samples originated in the United States, Italy and Spain. The analysed material was cDNA or gDNA that came from T cells, B-cell-depleted T cells, or PBMCs.

Followed over time, Seattle patients had been enrolled while infection was active. CDR1 SGHTA and CDR2 FQGTGA come from the germline V gene. The CDR3 runs 16 residues. V was pared by 1 base and J by 0 bases, with 12 bases between. Source study methods: Researchers report that nucleated cell counts were estimated from reference gene primer amplification. Sequencing used immunoSEQ multiplex PCR; TCRdb keeps in-frame clones, though not all of them. For V, J and clone size, that table is used; D and trimming come from the DNA. The repertoire has approximately 240,000 clones, nearly 85% of them found once; the top ten carry 1.3%.

The chain recombines TRBV7-3 with TRBJ1-1, with D possibly being TRBD1 (6 bases). Sequencing used peripheral blood. This sequence was found in a woman younger than 45 with COVID-19, enrolled during active disease. CDR3 loop: CASSLIPGAVNTEAFF. CDR3 DNA sequence: TGTGCCAGCAGCTTAATACCAGGGGCTGTGAACACTGAAGCTTTCTTT.